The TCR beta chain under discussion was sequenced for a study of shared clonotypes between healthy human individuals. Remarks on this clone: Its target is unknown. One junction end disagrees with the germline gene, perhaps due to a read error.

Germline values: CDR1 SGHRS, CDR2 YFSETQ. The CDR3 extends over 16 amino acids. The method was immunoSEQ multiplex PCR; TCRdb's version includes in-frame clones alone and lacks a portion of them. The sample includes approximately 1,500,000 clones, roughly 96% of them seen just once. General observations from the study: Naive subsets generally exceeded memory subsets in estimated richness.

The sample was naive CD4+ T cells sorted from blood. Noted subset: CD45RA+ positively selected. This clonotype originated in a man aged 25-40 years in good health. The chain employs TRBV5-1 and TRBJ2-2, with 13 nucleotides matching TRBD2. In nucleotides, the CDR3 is TGCGCCAGCAGCTCGGGACTAGCGGGACCGCCAGGGGGGCTGTTTTTT. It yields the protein CASSSGLAGPPGGLFF.